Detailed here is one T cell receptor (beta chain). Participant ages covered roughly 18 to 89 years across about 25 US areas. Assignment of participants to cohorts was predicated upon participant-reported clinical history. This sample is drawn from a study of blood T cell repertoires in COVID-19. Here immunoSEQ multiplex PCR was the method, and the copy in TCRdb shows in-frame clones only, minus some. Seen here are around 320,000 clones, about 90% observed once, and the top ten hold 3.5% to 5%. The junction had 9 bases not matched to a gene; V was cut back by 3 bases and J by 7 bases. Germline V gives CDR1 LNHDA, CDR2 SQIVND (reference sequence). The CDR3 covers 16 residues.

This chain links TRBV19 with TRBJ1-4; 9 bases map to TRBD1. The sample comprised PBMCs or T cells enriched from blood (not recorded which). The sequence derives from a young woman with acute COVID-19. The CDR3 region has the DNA TGTGCCAGTAGTATTAGTACAGGGGGCCTTGTTGAAAAACTGTTTTTT. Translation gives CASSISTGGLVEKLFF.